The 32 T cell receptor beta chains reported below all come from one sample, sequenced in a study of blood T cell repertoires in COVID-19. Method: immunoSEQ multiplex PCR; TCRdb's copy keeps in-frame clones and lacks some. The table lists about 200,000 clones, roughly 81% of them singletons. Specimen: peripheral blood. The receptors shown here come from a woman in her seventies with active or convalescent COVID-19.

The genes are TRBV19 and TRBJ1-4; no firm D call. V lost 4 bases and J lost 12, with 12 bases in between. Germline V gene data show CDR1 as LNHDA and CDR2 as SQIVND (reference sequence). The CDR3 spans 12 residues. The CDR3 loop is CASSTVNGELFF. CDR3 DNA sequence: TGTGCCAGTAGTACAGTGAACGGGGAACTGTTTTTT. The whole variable domain, remainder taken from reference TRBV19 and TRBJ1-4, is DGGITQSPKYLFRKEGQNVTLSCEQNLNHDAMYWYRQDPGQGLRLIYYSQIVNDFQKGDIAEGYSVSREKKESFPLTVTSAQKNPTAFYLCASSTVNGELFFGSGTQLSVL.

This chain connects TRBV3-1 (or the pseudogene TRBV3-2) to TRBJ1-3; D may be TRBD1 (6 bases). The V gene lost 5 bases and the J gene lost 3 bases, with 11 bases spanning the gap. The CDR3 sequence is 14 residues long. Germline V lookup: CDR1 LGHDT, CDR2 YNNKEL (reference sequence). For the CDR3, the DNA is TGTGCCAGCAGCAAACAGGGTGGTGGAAACACCATATATTTT. Encoded protein: CASSKQGGGNTIYF.

V gene TRBV5-5 combines with J gene TRBJ2-5; possible D gene TRBD2, 6 bases. The V and J ends lost 4 bases and 4 bases respectively, with 17 bases between them. The CDR3 runs 15 residues. Germline values: CDR1 SGHKS, CDR2 YYEKEE (reference sequence). The DNA for the CDR3 is TGTGCCAGCAGCCCCCGCGGCCTCGGGGGAGAGACCCAGTACTTC. This encodes CASSPRGLGGETQYF.

The chain carries TRBV30 and TRBJ1-1; D remains ambiguous. The germline CDR1 and CDR2 sequences are GTSNPN and SVGIG (reference sequence). This CDR3 spans 12 amino acids. V dropped 5 bases and J dropped 1 base, with 8 bases sitting between them. The CDR3 is CAWGAENTEAFF. CDR3 nucleotide sequence: TGTGCCTGGGGCGCAGAGAACACTGAAGCTTTCTTT.

A word on this clone: Different DNA sequences within this sample yield the same CDR3. This chain uses TRBV4-1 with TRBJ2-1; D is possibly TRBD2 (6 bases). V shed 1 base and J shed 4 bases, with 14 bases lying between them. This CDR3 comprises 16 residues. Germline loops: CDR1 MGHRA, CDR2 YSYEKL. CDR3 in DNA: TGCGCCAGCAGCCAAGTATCGGGAAGCGGGTACAATGAGCAGTTCTTC. Its protein is CASSQVSGSGYNEQFF.

This rearrangement joins TRBV5-4 to TRBJ2-2; 11 bases fit TRBD1. CDR3 length: 17 amino acids. After removal of 1 base from V and 7 bases from J, the junction contained 9 bases not matched to a gene. The V gene's germline CDR1 is SGHNT and CDR2 YYREEE (reference sequence). The CDR3 sequence is CASSLRGGTGGIGELFF. CDR3 nucleotides: TGTGCCAGCAGCTTGCGGGGAGGGACAGGGGGTATCGGGGAGCTGTTTTTT.

Many counts were recorded for this clone. V is TRBV19 and J is TRBJ2-6; D may be TRBD1 (5 bases). Germline V CDR1 and CDR2: LNHDA, SQIVND (reference sequence). CDR3 length: 18 residues. V dropped 2 bases and J dropped 0 bases, with 14 bases sitting between them. Here the CDR3 reads CASSITGQGPSGANVLTF. The CDR3, as DNA: TGTGCCAGTAGTATAACTGGGCAGGGCCCCTCTGGGGCCAACGTCCTGACTTTC.

V and J are TRBV3-1 (or the pseudogene TRBV3-2) and TRBJ2-3; no reliable D call. The V end lost 1 base, the J end lost 3 bases, and 2 bases lay between the germline ends. This CDR3 contains 12 residues. Germline lookup yields CDR1 LGHDT and CDR2 YNNKEL (reference sequence). The CDR3 nucleotides read TGTGCCAGCAGCCAAGTAACAGATACGCAGTATTTT. It encodes CASSQVTDTQYF.

The rearrangement joins TRBV9 to TRBJ2-7, with D possibly TRBD1 on 6 matching bases. Germline CDR1 reads SGDLS; CDR2 reads YYNGEE. This CDR3 has 15 residues. V gave up 0 bases and J gave up 3 bases, with 13 bases separating them. In nucleotides, the CDR3 is TGTGCCAGCAGCGTAGAAATGGGGGCTGGCTACGAGCAGTACTTC. The encoded protein is CASSVEMGAGYEQYF.

The genes are TRBV15 and TRBJ1-2; 8 nucleotides match TRBD1. The CDR3 has 16 amino acids. Germline trimming cut 0 bases from V and 8 bases from J; bases unmatched to any gene: 11. Germline-derived CDR1 and CDR2 are LNHNV and YYDKDF (reference sequence). CDR3 DNA sequence: TGTGCCACCAGCAGAGATCGGGCAGGGGGCGCCGGGGGCTACACCTTC. Its protein product is CATSRDRAGGAGGYTF.

This clone was recorded only once. The V gene is TRBV29-1, the J gene TRBJ2-2; 9 nucleotides align to TRBD1. Germline CDR1 and CDR2: SQVTM and ANQGSEA. CDR3 length: 14 amino acids. The V and J ends lost 4 bases and 5 bases, in that order; junction bases with no gene match: 5. The CDR3 DNA is TGCAGCGTTGGGGGACAGGGTAGGACCGGGGAGCTGTTTTTT. It is translated as CSVGGQGRTGELFF.

The chain joins TRBV4-1 to TRBJ2-1; D gene ambiguous. Germline V gene lookup returns CDR1 MGHRA and CDR2 YSYEKL. The CDR3 loop spans 17 amino acids. Trimming left V 0 bases short and J 8 bases short, with 20 bases between. This CDR3 is CASSQDTRHLIGYEQFF. CDR3 nucleotide sequence: TGCGCCAGCAGCCAAGATACCAGACATCTCATCGGTTATGAGCAGTTCTTC.

The gene calls are TRBV7-2 and TRBJ1-2; unclear D gene. V dropped 5 bases and J dropped 5 bases, with 12 bases sitting between them. Germline V gives CDR1 SGHTA, CDR2 FQGNSA. CDR3 length: 13 residues. DNA for the CDR3: TGTGCCAGCAGCCGCACTCGGGGTTATGGCTACACCTTC. Amino acids: CASSRTRGYGYTF. Looking up the rest from reference TRBV7-2 and TRBJ1-2 gives the full variable domain: GAGVSQSPSNKVTEKGKDVELRCDPISGHTALYWYRQSLGQGLEFLIYFQGNSAPDKSGLPSDRFSAERTGGSVSTLTIQRTQQEDSAVYLCASSRTRGYGYTFGSGTRLTVV.

The CDR3, as DNA: TGTGCCAGCTCACTTTTTCCGACTAGCGGGACGTTCGACACCGGGGAGCTGTTTTTT. Protein: CASSLFPTSGTFDTGELFF. The J gene is TRBJ2-2, the V gene TRBV18, with TRBD2 matching 11 bases. Per the germline V gene, CDR1 is KGHSH and CDR2 is LQKENI. CDR3 length: 19 residues. Trimming at V came to 4 bases and at J to 3 bases, leaving 13 bases not matched to a gene.

The rearrangement uses TRBV9 and TRBJ2-1; TRBD2 matches 14 bases. Per the germline V gene, CDR1 is SGDLS and CDR2 is YYNGEE. The CDR3 runs to 16 residues. Trimming cost V 4 bases and J 9 bases; bases outside gene matches: 9. DNA of the CDR3: TGTGCCAGCAGCCCAACAGGGACTAGCGGGAGTAGTGAGCAGTTCTTC. Amino acid sequence: CASSPTGTSGSSEQFF.

This chain uses TRBV5-1 with TRBJ2-7; D might be TRBD1 (8 bases). The CDR3 has 13 residues. V was shortened by 1 base and J by 6 bases, with 11 bases between the two germline ends. CDR1 SGHRS and CDR2 YFSETQ come from the germline V gene. CDR3 in amino acids: CASSLHRGGEQYF. The CDR3, as DNA: TGCGCCAGCAGCTTGCACAGGGGGGGCGAGCAGTACTTC. The complete variable domain, with remaining parts taken from reference TRBV5-1 and TRBJ2-7, reads KAGVTQTPRYLIKTRGQQVTLSCSPISGHRSVSWYQQTPGQGLQFLFEYFSETQRNKGNFPGRFSGRQFSNSRSEMNVSTLELGDSALYLCASSLHRGGEQYFGPGTRLTVT.

This sequence joins TRBV19 and TRBJ2-3, with 9 bases that match TRBD2. Germline V gene lookup returns CDR1 LNHDA and CDR2 SQIVND (reference sequence). The V and J ends lost 11 bases and 9 bases, in that order; junction bases with no gene match: 12. The CDR3 extends over 13 amino acids. The CDR3 loop is CAGSEKAGGTQYF. In DNA, the CDR3 is TGTGCCGGGAGTGAAAAAGCGGGAGGCACGCAGTATTTT.

This sequence joins TRBV28 and TRBJ2-7, with a possible D match to TRBD2 (6 bases). V was trimmed by 5 bases and J by 0 bases, leaving 14 bases between them. Germline-derived CDR1 and CDR2 are MDHEN and SYDVKM. This CDR3 is 15 amino acids long. DNA for the CDR3: TGTGCCAGCAGTCGGGGAGGTACAGTCTCCTACGAGCAGTACTTC. Translated: CASSRGGTVSYEQYF.

The CDR3 DNA reads as TGTGCCAGCAGTGCCTTAGCGGGAGTTCAAGAGACCCAGTACTTC. Its protein product is CASSALAGVQETQYF. The chain employs TRBV2 and TRBJ2-5, with 9 positions matching TRBD2. Germline V gene data show CDR1 as SNHLY and CDR2 as FYNNEI. CDR3 length: 15 residues. With 4 bases clipped from V and 2 bases from J, the junction kept 5 bases outside the gene matches.

The chain has TRBV7-2 and TRBJ2-3, with no clear D. Trimming left V 0 bases short and J 4 bases short, with 2 bases between. The CDR3 runs 12 residues. Germline V CDR1 and CDR2: SGHTA, FQGNSA. The CDR3 sequence: CASSLAADTQYF. In nucleotides, the CDR3 is TGTGCCAGCAGCTTAGCCGCAGATACGCAGTATTTT.

The chain recombines TRBV30 with TRBJ1-1; 7 nucleotides match TRBD1. Losses at the gene ends were 3 bases for V and 4 bases for J; bases not matched to a gene: 14. The length of the CDR3 is 16 residues. Germline values: CDR1 GTSNPN, CDR2 SVGIG (reference sequence). The CDR3 loop reads CAWRESRQGRGTEAFF. CDR3 nucleotides: TGTGCCTGGAGGGAGAGTAGACAGGGAAGGGGCACTGAAGCTTTCTTT.

The rearrangement joins TRBV10-1 to TRBJ2-7, with TRBD2 matching over 8 bases. The CDR3 is made up of 14 amino acids. Trimming cost V 10 bases and J 3 bases; bases outside gene matches: 11. Germline V gene lookup returns CDR1 WNHNN and CDR2 SYGVQD (reference sequence). The CDR3 nucleotides are TGCGCCACCCGGGAGGGGGACCGATACTACGAGCAGTACTTC. Protein product: CATREGDRYYEQYF.

V and J are TRBV19 and TRBJ1-5; 7 bases are shared with TRBD1. Trimming cost V 6 bases and J 0 bases; bases outside gene matches: 11. The CDR3 has 17 amino acids. Germline loops: CDR1 LNHDA, CDR2 SQIVND (reference sequence). The CDR3 loop reads CASSAPLGQYSNQPQHF. The CDR3 DNA reads TGTGCCAGTAGCGCGCCCCTGGGACAGTATAGCAATCAGCCCCAGCATTTT.

The J gene is TRBJ2-1, the V gene TRBV6-2 or TRBV6-3; 8 bases match TRBD1. The junction had 8 bases not matched to a gene; V was cut back by 6 bases and J by 7 bases. The CDR3 is made up of 14 amino acids. Germline CDR1 reads MNHEY; CDR2 reads SVGEGT. This chain's CDR3 is CASSVTGVANEQFF. The DNA of the CDR3 is TGTGCCAGCAGCGTGACAGGGGTGGCTAATGAGCAGTTCTTC.

The chain combines TRBV4-1 with TRBJ2-7; 11 nucleotides match TRBD2. Germline CDR1 reads MGHRA; CDR2 reads YSYEKL. V was clipped by 5 bases and J by 0 bases; unmatched bases: 3. The CDR3 consists of 15 residues. As DNA, the CDR3 is TGCGCCAGCAGCTTGGGACTAGCGGTCTCCTACGAGCAGTACTTC. Encoded protein: CASSLGLAVSYEQYF.

This chain joins TRBV5-1 and TRBJ2-2; a possible D gene is TRBD2 (5 bases). This CDR3 has 15 amino acids. The V and J ends lost 0 bases and 4 bases respectively, with 10 bases between them. Germline-derived CDR1 and CDR2 are SGHRS and YFSETQ. CDR3 region: CASSLDGVSTGELFF. In DNA, the CDR3 is TGCGCCAGCAGCTTGGACGGGGTTTCCACCGGGGAGCTGTTTTTT. The whole variable domain, filled in from reference TRBV5-1 and TRBJ2-2, reads KAGVTQTPRYLIKTRGQQVTLSCSPISGHRSVSWYQQTPGQGLQFLFEYFSETQRNKGNFPGRFSGRQFSNSRSEMNVSTLELGDSALYLCASSLDGVSTGELFFGEGSRLTVL.

This rearrangement joins TRBV6-4 to TRBJ2-3, with TRBD2 matching over 15 bases. Germline V CDR1 and CDR2: MRHNA, SNTAGT. The J segment lost 5 bases and the V segment lost 3 bases, leaving 0 bases of the junction unmatched. This CDR3 has 15 amino acids. The CDR3 sequence: CASSEGLAGGDTQYF. CDR3 in DNA: TGTGCCAGCAGTGAGGGACTAGCGGGAGGAGATACGCAGTATTTT.

This clone was seen a handful of times. CDR3 residues: CASSETPLAEETQYF. The CDR3 coding sequence is TGTGCCAGCAGCGAAACCCCACTAGCGGAAGAGACCCAGTACTTC. V usage is TRBV14 and J usage is TRBJ2-5; TRBD2 aligns across 8 bases. This CDR3 comprises 15 residues. The V gene's germline CDR1 is SGHDN and CDR2 FVKESK. V was clipped by 5 bases and J by 3 bases; unmatched bases: 8.

V gene TRBV7-9 combines with J gene TRBJ2-1; 16 bases line up with TRBD2. The length of the CDR3 is 16 residues. V was clipped by 5 bases and J by 7 bases; unmatched bases: 5. CDR1 is SEHNR and CDR2 is FQNEAQ in the germline V gene (reference sequence). This CDR3 is CASSPGTSGRANEQFF. CDR3 coding DNA: TGTGCCAGCAGCCCGGGGACTAGCGGGAGGGCTAATGAGCAGTTCTTC.

The rearrangement links TRBV5-6 to TRBJ2-5, with no clear D. The V gene's germline CDR1 is SGHDT and CDR2 YYEEEE. V was cut by 4 bases and J by 1 base, with 11 bases left in between. The length of the CDR3 is 14 residues. The CDR3 sequence: CASSPFRVQETQYF. DNA for the CDR3: TGTGCCAGCAGCCCTTTCCGGGTCCAAGAGACCCAGTACTTC.

The chain links TRBV6-5 to TRBJ1-2; 8 bases are a match to TRBD1. The CDR3 is made up of 15 amino acids. The germline gives CDR1 MNHEY, CDR2 SVGAGI. V trimming: 0 bases; J trimming: 4 bases; junction bases outside the gene matches: 4. The CDR3 region has the DNA TGTGCCAGCAGTTACTCGACTGGACAGGGCTATGGCTACACCTTC. Encoded protein: CASSYSTGQGYGYTF.

This clone was observed a handful of times. This chain links TRBV25-1 with TRBJ1-4, with D perhaps matching TRBD1 (6 bases). The CDR3 sequence is 17 residues long. V lost 3 bases to trimming and J lost 3 bases, with 17 bases between them. CDR1 is MGHDK, CDR2 SYGVNS, per germline. This CDR3 reads CASSDTGTPRANEKLFF. For the CDR3, the DNA is TGTGCCAGCAGTGACACCGGGACACCGAGGGCTAATGAAAAACTGTTTTTT.